This T cell receptor beta chain emerged from a study of OX40 agonist ivuxolimab in advanced cancers. Measured with immunoSEQ multiplex PCR; TCRdb has only the in-frame clones, and not every one. There are approximately 68,000 clones in the sample; under 95% occur only once, and roughly 10% lies in the top ten. Peripheral blood came from all dose cohorts at three timepoints. The germline V gene has CDR1 SQVTM and CDR2 ANQGSEA. Unmatched junction bases numbered 3, after V lost 1 base and J lost 0 bases. CDR3 size: 14 residues. The sequenced sample was CD4+ or CD8+ T cells sorted from blood, obtained in a trial of the OX40 agonist ivuxolimab. The TCR was taken from an adult with an advanced solid tumor such as melanoma, head and neck, liver or kidney cancer. This chain uses TRBV29-1 with TRBJ2-7; TRBD2 matches 7 bases. CDR3: CSVEGRGSSYEQYF. CDR3 nucleotides: TGCAGCGTTGAAGGGCGGGGGAGCTCCTACGAGCAGTACTTC.